Listed below are T cell receptor beta chains from one sample, sequenced in a study of shared clonotypes between healthy human individuals. The repertoire was sequenced with immunoSEQ multiplex PCR; TCRdb's copy has only in-frame clones and lacks some. In the table there are about 470,000 clones, about four fifths of which are singletons. The source material was PBMCs. These receptors came from a woman in her 40s in good health. Some clones in this sample may be carry-over from other donors' samples. Each CDR3 is given with its conserved first and last residue. Fields, in order: D gene, J gene, clone size, V gene, CDR3 DNA, CDR3 protein. A D gene is named only where the DNA matches it firmly. Expanded clones get a size class; other rows say once, few or many, or leave the size out.

TRBD2 | TRBJ2-3 | - | TRBV27 | TGTGCCAGCAGTTTATTCCCAAGGACTAGCGGTGGAGATACGCAGTATTTT | CASSLFPRTSGGDTQYF
TRBD1 | TRBJ1-1 | - | TRBV2 | TGTGCCAGCACCTTAAACAGGGGGTACACTGAAGCTTTCTTT | CASTLNRGYTEAFF
TRBD1 | TRBJ1-5 | - | TRBV19 | TGTGCCAGTAGCCGGGGACAGTCGAGCAATCAGCCCCAGCATTTT | CASSRGQSSNQPQHF
- | TRBJ1-1 | - | TRBV6-5 | TGTGCCAGCACCCCGGGAGGGACCACTGAAGCTTTCTTT | CASTPGGTTEAFF
- | TRBJ2-7 | few | TRBV29-1 | TGCAGCGTTGCGGACGGTACCTACGAGCAGTACTTC | CSVADGTYEQYF
- | TRBJ2-7 | - | TRBV6-5 | TGTGCCAGCAGTTACTTACGGAGCTACGAGCAGTACTTC | CASSYLRSYEQYF
TRBD1 | TRBJ2-7 | once | TRBV28 | TGTGCCAGCACCCCCTTGGACAGGGACTTCTACGAGCAGTACTTC | CASTPLDRDFYEQYF
- | TRBJ1-3 | - | TRBV27 | TGTGCCAGCAGTTCCCCCGCTGGAAACACCATATATTTT | CASSSPAGNTIYF
- | TRBJ2-1 | - | TRBV19 | TGTGCCAGTAACCAGGGGCCTTCCTACAATGAGCAGTTCTTC | CASNQGPSYNEQFF
TRBD1 | TRBJ1-2 | - | TRBV19 | TGTGCCAGTAGTTCCCAACCGGGACAGGGTTATGGCTACACCTTC | CASSSQPGQGYGYTF
- | TRBJ2-3 | - | TRBV2 | TGCGCCACGTGGGGCGGGACAGATACGCAGTATTTT | CATWGGTDTQYF
TRBD1 | TRBJ1-2 | - | TRBV5-1 | TGCGCCAGCAGCAGCGACGGACAGGGGCTGGACTATGGCTACACCTTC | CASSSDGQGLDYGYTF
- | TRBJ1-5 | - | TRBV10-2 | TGCGCCAGCAGTGACTTCGGGCAGGGCCATAATCAGCCCCAGCATTTT | CASSDFGQGHNQPQHF
TRBD2 | TRBJ2-1 | - | TRBV7-6 | TGTGCCAGCAGCGCCCGACTAGCGGGAGGCAATGAGCAGTTCTTC | CASSARLAGGNEQFF
- | TRBJ1-3 | - | TRBV4-3 | TGCGCCAGCAGCCAAGAGGCCGCGGGGACATCTGGAAACACCATATATTTT | CASSQEAAGTSGNTIYF
TRBD1 | TRBJ1-5 | - | TRBV5-4 | TGTGCCAGCAGCTATGGGACAGGGAGCCAGCCCCAGCATTTT | CASSYGTGSQPQHF
TRBD1 | TRBJ1-5 | - | TRBV28 | TGTGCCAGCAGTCGGACAGGGGCTGTGGGCAATCAGCCCCAGCATTTT | CASSRTGAVGNQPQHF
TRBD2 | TRBJ2-1 | - | TRBV6-5 | TGTGCCAGCAGCGGGTCTAGCGGGAGGGACAATGAGCAGTTCTTC | CASSGSSGRDNEQFF
TRBD2 | TRBJ2-2 | - | TRBV10-3 | TGTGCCATCAGTGGCTCTCTAGCGGGAGGTGATAGCGGGGAGCTGTTTTTT | CAISGSLAGGDSGELFF
TRBD2 | TRBJ2-1 | - | TRBV11-3 | TGTGCCAGCAGCTTAGGGACTAGTCGGGACAATGAGCAGTTCTTC | CASSLGTSRDNEQFF
- | TRBJ1-5 | - | TRBV2 | TGTGCCAGCAGTGAACACGGAGGTCCACAGCCCCAGCATTTT | CASSEHGGPQPQHF
- | TRBJ2-2 | - | TRBV7-3 | TGTGCCAGCAGCCTAACGACAGGAGACACCGGGGAGCTGTTTTTT | CASSLTTGDTGELFF
TRBD1 | TRBJ2-1 | few | TRBV6-1 | TGTGCCAGCAGTGACTACGGGACAGGGAAATATTCCTCCTACAATGAGCAGTTCTTC | CASSDYGTGKYSSYNEQFF
- | TRBJ2-5 | once | TRBV2 | TGTGCCAGCAGTGAAAACTCAGAGGAGACCCAGTACTTC | CASSENSEETQYF
TRBD2 | TRBJ2-7 | - | TRBV10-1 | TGCGCCAGCAGTGAATCGGGAGGGCCCTACGAGCAGTACTTC | CASSESGGPYEQYF
- | TRBJ1-1 | - | TRBV7-9 | TGTGCCAGCACCCTGGGCATCGCGGGGGCGGGCACTGAAGCTTTCTTT | CASTLGIAGAGTEAFF
- | TRBJ2-3 | - | TRBV29-1 | TGCAGCGTTGACCTTCTGGAGGGCACAGATACGCAGTATTTT | CSVDLLEGTDTQYF
- | TRBJ1-5 | once | TRBV7-2 | TGTGCCAGCAGCCCCGGGGGACGGAGCAATCAGCCCCAGCATTTT | CASSPGGRSNQPQHF
- | TRBJ1-2 | - | TRBV6-5 | TGTGCCAGCAGTCTGGACATGTTAGGAGGCTACACCTTC | CASSLDMLGGYTF
TRBD1 | TRBJ1-5 | - | TRBV30 | TGTGCCTGGAGTCGGGACAGGGATTTTACATATAGCAATCAGCCCCAGCATTTT | CAWSRDRDFTYSNQPQHF
- | TRBJ1-1 | once | TRBV11-1 | TGTGCCAGCAGTGGATTTAGGAGCACTGAAGCTTTCTTT | CASSGFRSTEAFF
- | TRBJ2-5 | - | TRBV30 | TGTGCCTGGAGTATGCCGGCGGAGCCGTTTGCGTACTTC | CAWSMPAEPFAYF
TRBD1 | TRBJ1-3 | - | TRBV30 | TGTGCCTGGATGTCGTTGGGACAGAGCTCTGGAAACACCGTATATTTT | CAWMSLGQSSGNTVYF
- | TRBJ1-2 | few | TRBV30 | TGTGCCTGGAGTCCCCCGGGGCCGAACTATGGCTACACCTTC | CAWSPPGPNYGYTF
- | TRBJ2-1 | few | TRBV6-4 | TGTGCCAGCAGTCTGAACAGCCCGGACAATGAGCAGTTCTTC | CASSLNSPDNEQFF
TRBD1 | TRBJ2-3 | - | TRBV29-1 | TGCAGCGTTGAAGACCGACAGGGATTAAGGGATACGCAGTATTTT | CSVEDRQGLRDTQYF
- | TRBJ1-1 | - | TRBV19 | TGTGCCAGTAAACCCCGCGGTAGGTCGAACACTGAAGCTTTCTTT | CASKPRGRSNTEAFF
- | TRBJ2-5 | - | TRBV21-1 | TGTGCCAGCAGCCTCGCGACAGAGTACCAAGAGACCCAGTACTTC | CASSLATEYQETQYF
- | TRBJ2-7 | - | TRBV29-1 | TGCAGCGTCAGGAAGGGGTACGAGCAGTACTTC | CSVRKGYEQYF
TRBD2 | TRBJ2-1 | - | TRBV5-4 | TGTGCCAGCAGCACCCGGCCTCCGGGCGGGAGGGGCAATGAGCAGTTCTTC | CASSTRPPGGRGNEQFF
- | TRBJ2-3 | - | TRBV7-9 | TGTGCCAGCAGCTTAGAAGAAGGGACAGATACGCAGTATTTT | CASSLEEGTDTQYF
TRBD1 | TRBJ2-7 | - | TRBV30 | TGTGCCTTGAGGCAGGGGGTAAGCACCTGCGAGCAGTACTTC | CALRQGVSTCEQYF
TRBD2 | TRBJ2-7 | - | TRBV6-1 | TGTGCCAGCAGTACCAATAGCGGGAGAAATTACGAGCAGTACTTC | CASSTNSGRNYEQYF
TRBD1 | TRBJ2-2 | - | TRBV6-5 | TGTGCCAGCAGGGAACAGGGGGCGTCCACCGGGGAGCTGTTTTTT | CASREQGASTGELFF
TRBD2 | TRBJ2-7 | - | TRBV4-3 | TGCGCCAGCAGCCAATGGGAGGGCTACGAGCAGTACTTC | CASSQWEGYEQYF
- | TRBJ1-1 | - | TRBV15 | TGTGCCACGGGGCGGGGGACGAACACTGAAGCTTTCTTT | CATGRGTNTEAFF
TRBD2 | TRBJ2-3 | - | TRBV7-2 | TGTGCCAGCAGCTTAGAGGGACTAGCGGGAGATACGCAGTATTTT | CASSLEGLAGDTQYF
TRBD2 | TRBJ2-7 | - | TRBV9 | TGTGCCAGCAGCGTCCAGCGGGAGGCTCGGTACTTC | CASSVQREARYF
- | TRBJ1-5 | - | TRBV27 | TGTGCCAGCAGTGCCGGAAGCTTTCAGCCCCAGCATTTT | CASSAGSFQPQHF
TRBD2 | TRBJ2-1 | - | TRBV10-3 | TGTGCCATCAGGAAAGCGGGAGGTACGAATGAGCAGTTCTTC | CAIRKAGGTNEQFF
TRBD2 | TRBJ2-2 | - | TRBV4-2 | TGTGCCAGCAGCCAAGAACCTAGCGGGCTACCTTCGTCTGGGGAGCTGTTTTTT | CASSQEPSGLPSSGELFF
TRBD2 | TRBJ2-1 | - | TRBV2 | TGTGCCAGCAGGACTAGCGGGAGAGGGAATGAGCAGTTCTTC | CASRTSGRGNEQFF
- | TRBJ2-7 | - | TRBV7-9 | TGTGCCAGCCAAACTAATCCCTACGAGCAGTACTTC | CASQTNPYEQYF
TRBD2 | TRBJ2-1 | - | TRBV6-4 | TGTGCCAGCAGTGAGACTAGCGGGAGCCACAATGAGCAGTTCTTC | CASSETSGSHNEQFF